The 31 T cell receptor beta chains in this list originate from one sample, sequenced in a study of CD4 and CD8 cells across lung adenocarcinoma regions. TCRdb ran MiXCR on the PCR reads and lists one entry per CDR3 protein. The sample contains about 11,000 distinct CDR3 sequences, approximately 58% of which appear only once. The sample comprised CD8+ T cells from the margin of a lung tumor. Source of these receptors: a male donor with lung adenocarcinoma. The CD4 and CD8 labels of this study may be unreliable.

This clonotype has only a few counts. This chain joins TRBV10-2 and TRBJ2-2; D call uncertain. Trimming took 7 bases from V and 5 from J, leaving 11 bases between them. The CDR3 covers 13 residues. The germline gives CDR1 WSHSY, CDR2 SAAADI. The chain's CDR3 is CASIQLETGELFF. CDR3 nucleotide sequence: TGCGCCAGCATCCAGTTAGAAACCGGGGAGCTGTTTTTT.

This clonotype was recorded at least ten times. This chain links TRBV6-6 with TRBJ2-1, with 10 nucleotides matching TRBD1. The better agreement between TRBJ2-5 and the DNA end casts doubt on the J call. The CDR3 runs 15 residues. The V gene's germline CDR1 is MNHNY and CDR2 SVGAGI (reference sequence). The CDR3 is CASSSGTGVTETQYF. As DNA, the CDR3 is TGTGCCAGCAGTTCCGGGACAGGGGTTACAGAGACCCAGTACTTC.

This clonotype was picked up many times. The chain joins TRBV27 to TRBJ2-2; TRBD1 aligns across 8 bases. The CDR3 contains 15 residues. Germline values: CDR1 MNHEY, CDR2 SMNVEV (reference sequence). The ends lost 5 bases at V and 6 bases at J; junction bases unmatched: 8. As DNA, the CDR3 is TGTGCCAGCAGTCCCTCGACAGGGGTTGCCGGGGAGCTGTTTTTT. This sequence encodes CASSPSTGVAGELFF.

V usage is TRBV4-2 and J usage is TRBJ2-1; D gene ambiguous. This CDR3 comprises 13 residues. Germline V lookup: CDR1 LGHNA, CDR2 YNFKEQ. V was clipped by 1 base and J by 9 bases, with 10 bases between them. CDR3 coding DNA: TGTGCCAGCAGCCAAGTTAGTGTCGGTGAGCAGTTCTTC. It yields the protein CASSQVSVGEQFF.

The V and J genes are TRBV6-1 and TRBJ1-1, with TRBD1 identical over 10 bases. The CDR3 runs 12 residues. The V segment lost 6 bases and the J segment 10 bases; nucleotides outside the gene matches: 5. Germline values: CDR1 MNHNS, CDR2 SASEGT. CDR3 residues: CASRPDRGSAFF. The CDR3 DNA is TGTGCCAGCAGGCCGGACAGGGGGTCAGCTTTCTTT.

This chain connects TRBV27 to TRBJ2-4; possible D gene TRBD2, 6 bases. The CDR3 spans 15 residues. V shed 11 bases and J shed 8 bases, with 25 bases lying between them. CDR1 is MNHEY, CDR2 SMNVEV, per germline (reference sequence). The CDR3 DNA sequence: TGTGCCGGGAGTTTGGGGGGAGGCGACCAAGACATTCAGTACTTC. Its translation: CAGSLGGGDQDIQYF.

The V call is TRBV27, the J call TRBJ2-4, with a tentative D call TRBD2 (5 bases). In germline, CDR1 is MNHEY, CDR2 SMNVEV (reference sequence). Between the trimmed V and J ends, which lost 4 bases and 8 bases, there was a span of 6 bases. This CDR3 region has 11 residues. DNA for the CDR3: TGTGCCAGCAGTTCCGGGGACATTCAGTACTTC. This translates into CASSSGDIQYF.

This chain uses TRBV6-1 with TRBJ2-5; the match to TRBD1 covers 7 bases. J lost 3 bases, V lost 4 bases, and 11 bases had no gene match. The V gene's germline CDR1 is MNHNS and CDR2 SASEGT. CDR3 size: 16 residues. The CDR3, as DNA: TGTGCCAGCAGTGGGAGACAGGGTGGCGTAAAAGAGACCCAGTACTTC. Translation gives CASSGRQGGVKETQYF.

This clonotype has more than one count but fewer than ten. The chain joins TRBV6-1 to TRBJ2-2; the match to TRBD1 covers 7 bases. Losses at the gene ends were 6 bases for V and 4 bases for J; bases not matched to a gene: 5. Germline CDR1 and CDR2: MNHNS and SASEGT. This CDR3 has 14 residues. In DNA form, the CDR3 reads TGTGCCAGCAGGGGGACAGTAATCACCGGGGAGCTGTTTTTT. Protein: CASRGTVITGELFF.

J is TRBJ2-1 and V is TRBV29-1; 7 bases map to TRBD2. The CDR3 contains 14 residues. CDR1 SQVTM and CDR2 ANQGSEA come from the germline V gene. V lost 3 bases and J lost 4; bases outside the gene matches: 6. The CDR3 DNA reads TGCAGCGTTGATCCTAGCGGCCTATACAATGAGCAGTTCTTC. It is translated as CSVDPSGLYNEQFF.

This clonotype was detected a few times. Because the CDR3 is missing its conserved closing phenylalanine or tryptophan, this is likely a read error. The DNA is left out, because the CDR3 cannot be placed on it with certainty; the CDR3 is given as TCRdb lists it. The chain recombines TRBV10-1 with TRBJ2-1; TRBD2, the D gene given by the table, was not confirmed from the DNA. The germline CDR1 and CDR2 sequences are WNHNN and SYGVQD (reference sequence). The CDR3 has 13 amino acids, counting both end residues. CDR3: CASSEPLAGEACV.

About this clonotype: Germline is not matched at one junction end, which may reflect a read error. The gene calls are TRBV6-1 and TRBJ2-3; the D gene is possibly TRBD1 (6 bases). This CDR3 spans 16 amino acids. Per germline, CDR1 MNHNS and CDR2 SASEGT. The CDR3 DNA sequence: TGTGCCTGCAGGGAAGCCGGGGCAGGGGTTGGGGAGACGCAGTATTTT. Translating it yields CACREAGAGVGETQYF.

This clonotype turned up a few times. The gene calls are TRBV7-9 and TRBJ2-5, with D perhaps being TRBD1 or TRBD2 (6 bases each). Germline lookup yields CDR1 SEHNR and CDR2 FQNEAQ (reference sequence). Between the trimmed V and J ends, which lost 2 bases and 5 bases, there was a span of 15 bases. This CDR3 contains 15 residues. The CDR3: CASSLISGGGETQYF. CDR3 coding DNA: TGTGCCAGCAGCTTAATTTCCGGGGGCGGGGAGACCCAGTACTTC. The entire variable domain, with the rest obtained from reference TRBV7-9 and TRBJ2-5, is as follows: DTGVSQNPRHKITKRGQNVTFRCDPISEHNRLYWYRQTLGQGPEFLTYFQNEAQLEKSRLLSDRFSAERPKGSFSTLEIQRTEQGDSAMYLCASSLISGGGETQYFGPGTRLLVL.

The CDR3 sequence is CASSVGGGRYNEQFF. DNA of the CDR3: TGCGCCAGCAGTGTTGGCGGGGGGCGCTACAATGAGCAGTTCTTC. V and J are TRBV10-2 and TRBJ2-1; 8 positions match TRBD2. Germline CDR1 is WSHSY and CDR2 is SAAADI. The length of the CDR3 is 15 residues. Trimming at V came to 4 bases and at J to 3 bases, leaving 5 bases not matched to a gene.

The CDR3: CASSELRGNQETQFF. In DNA form, the CDR3 reads TGCGCCAGCAGTGAGCTCCGGGGCAACCAAGAGACCCAGTTCTTC. The V call is TRBV10-1, the J call TRBJ2-5; perhaps D is TRBD1 or TRBD2 (5 bases each). The J call may not be correct, given that the DNA end is closer to TRBJ2-1. The CDR3 contains 15 residues. In germline, CDR1 is WNHNN, CDR2 SYGVQD (reference sequence).

In this sample, this clonotype turned up a few times. The V gene is TRBV10-1, the J gene TRBJ2-1; D may correspond to TRBD1 or TRBD2 (5 bases each). Trimming stripped 8 bases from V and 16 bases from J, with 15 bases between. The CDR3 loop spans 10 amino acids. Germline V gene data show CDR1 as WNHNN and CDR2 as SYGVQD (reference sequence). CDR3 in amino acids: CASPPGRLFF. CDR3 DNA sequence: TGCGCCAGCCCACCGGGACGGTTATTCTTC.

The V and J genes are TRBV6-1 and TRBJ2-3, with D perhaps assigned TRBD1 or TRBD2 (5 bases each). CDR1 is MNHNS, CDR2 SASEGT, per germline. This CDR3 is built from 16 residues. With 0 bases removed from V and 9 bases from J, the gap between germline ends came to 19 bases. CDR3 DNA sequence: TGTGCCAGCAGTGAAGCCGGGACGTGGGTCAAAGACACGCAGTATTTT. This sequence encodes CASSEAGTWVKDTQYF.

The J gene is TRBJ1-2, the V gene TRBV27, with unresolved D. The germline CDR1 and CDR2 sequences are MNHEY and SMNVEV (reference sequence). Trimming pared 1 base from V and 2 bases from J, leaving 5 bases between. The CDR3 extends over 13 amino acids. As DNA, the CDR3 is TGTGCCAGCAGTTTATGGCAGAACTATGGCTACACCTTC. Protein: CASSLWQNYGYTF.

This clonotype showed up just a few times. This chain connects TRBV6-1 to TRBJ2-3; D possibly corresponds to TRBD2 (7 bases). The CDR3 runs to 17 residues. The germline V gene has CDR1 MNHNS and CDR2 SASEGT. Trimming pared 3 bases from V and 6 bases from J, leaving 22 bases between. DNA of the CDR3: TGTGCCAGCAGTGACCATTGGAGGGGGGGTGTTAGTGATACGCAGTATTTT. Its translation is CASSDHWRGGVSDTQYF.

In this sample, this clonotype turned up a few times. A clone one base away is much larger, so this may be a read error. Written as DNA, the CDR3 is TGTGCCAGCAGCTCACCGGGACTAGCGGAGACCCAGTTCTTC. Its protein is CASSSPGLAETQFF. The chain joins TRBV7-2 to TRBJ2-1; 11 bases map to TRBD2. Germline V gene data show CDR1 as SGHTA and CDR2 as FQGNSA. J lost 13 bases, V lost 4 bases, and 9 bases had no gene match. This CDR3 spans 14 amino acids.

This clonotype was observed a few times. The chain joins TRBV10-1 to TRBJ2-1; D may be TRBD1 (5 bases). CDR1 is WNHNN, CDR2 SYGVQD, per germline (reference sequence). Between the trimmed V and J ends, which lost 0 bases and 5 bases, there was a span of 8 bases. The CDR3 runs to 14 residues. DNA of the CDR3: TGCGCCAGCAGTGAGTCTGGGGCGGACAATGAGCAGTTCTTC. The encoded protein is CASSESGADNEQFF.

This chain connects TRBV7-2 to TRBJ2-1; D not certain. The J call may be incorrect, as the DNA end agrees better with TRBJ2-5. This CDR3 is built from 16 residues. CDR1 is SGHTA, CDR2 FQGNSA, per germline. The CDR3 sequence: CASSLESVVVWETQYF. CDR3 coding DNA: TGTGCCAGCAGCTTAGAGAGCGTAGTGGTCTGGGAGACCCAGTACTTC.

This clonotype has a handful of counts. CDR3 protein: CASSVGEGAANTGELFF. The CDR3 DNA sequence: TGTGCCAGCAGCGTTGGGGAGGGTGCCGCGAACACCGGGGAGCTGTTTTTT. The J gene is TRBJ2-2, the V gene TRBV9; TRBD2 aligns across 7 bases. The CDR3 extends over 17 amino acids. The V and J ends lost 2 bases and 0 bases, in that order; junction bases with no gene match: 7. CDR1 SGDLS and CDR2 YYNGEE come from the germline V gene.

The chain combines TRBV6-1 with TRBJ2-1, with 10 positions matching TRBD1. The assigned J gene may be wrong: the sequence end matches TRBJ2-5 better. The CDR3 sequence is 16 residues long. Germline V gene lookup returns CDR1 MNHNS and CDR2 SASEGT. The CDR3 sequence is CASAEAGTGVGDTQYF. The CDR3 region has the DNA TGTGCCAGCGCTGAGGCCGGGACAGGGGTCGGGGATACCCAGTACTTC.

This clonotype came up a few times. The genes are TRBV10-3 and TRBJ2-3; 10 nucleotides align to TRBD1. CDR1 and CDR2 from the germline V gene are ENHRY and SYGVKD. The CDR3 is 14 amino acids. With 4 bases clipped from V and 5 bases from J, the junction kept 3 bases outside the gene matches. CDR3 sequence: CAISADRGQDTQYF. The CDR3 DNA reads TGTGCCATCAGTGCAGACAGGGGGCAAGATACGCAGTATTTT.

The sample holds a few counts of this clonotype. This may arise from a read error, as a much more abundant clone is one base away. The chain has TRBV6-1 and TRBJ2-1; 9 bases are shared with TRBD1. Germline CDR1 is MNHNS and CDR2 is SASEGT. The CDR3 runs to 16 residues. Trimming took 6 bases from V and 10 from J; bases not matched to a gene: 16. The CDR3 spells CASRLVPGQGLHEQFF. The CDR3 region has the DNA TGTGCCAGCAGGCTTGTACCGGGACAGGGTTTGCACGAGCAGTTCTTC.

The chain uses TRBV27 and TRBJ2-5, with D perhaps TRBD2 (6 bases). The DNA matches TRBJ2-7 better at its end, which makes the J call doubtful. CDR1 is MNHEY, CDR2 SMNVEV, per germline (reference sequence). The CDR3 sequence is 13 residues long. CDR3 DNA: TGTGCCAGCAGTTCGAGTAGCGGCTACGAGCAGTACTTC. Translating it yields CASSSSSGYEQYF.

This clonotype was observed a few times. The chain links TRBV4-1 to TRBJ2-2; no reliable D call. The CDR3 length is 14 residues. The ends were cut back, 0 bases at V and 7 bases at J, with 9 bases in the middle. Germline-derived CDR1 and CDR2 are MGHRA and YSYEKL. The CDR3 here is CASSQEVAFGELFF. In nucleotides, the CDR3 is TGCGCCAGCAGCCAAGAAGTTGCTTTCGGGGAGCTGTTTTTT.

This clonotype was found many times. The chain uses TRBV6-1 and TRBJ2-6; possibly TRBD1 for D (6 bases). Germline CDR1 and CDR2: MNHNS and SASEGT. The CDR3 runs to 14 residues. V lost 10 bases and J 4 bases, leaving 14 bases between the germline ends. This CDR3 is CATETGYGANVLTF. CDR3 coding DNA: TGTGCCACCGAAACAGGGTACGGGGCCAACGTCCTGACTTTC.

V usage is TRBV4-1 and J usage is TRBJ2-3; TRBD1 aligns across 9 bases. The CDR3 loop spans 17 amino acids. The junction had 11 bases not matched to a gene; V was cut back by 3 bases and J by 4 bases. Germline lookup yields CDR1 MGHRA and CDR2 YSYEKL. The CDR3 here is CASSQKTGTGLSDTQYF. The CDR3 bases are TGCGCCAGCAGCCAGAAAACCGGGACAGGGCTCTCAGATACGCAGTATTTT.

The CDR3 here is CASSPLAALGRTQYF. CDR3 DNA: TGTGCCAGCAGTCCTCTAGCGGCGTTAGGGCGGACCCAGTACTTC. The chain employs TRBV6-1 and TRBJ2-5; TRBD2 matches at 7 bases. The CDR3 consists of 15 residues. Germline assignment: CDR1 MNHNS and CDR2 SASEGT. J was trimmed by 7 bases and V by 5 bases; bases with no gene match: 13.